The sequence of this TCR beta chain was determined in a study of T cells in Graves' hyperthyroidism and ophthalmopathy. This clonotype came up a few times. The germline gene is not matched at one end of the junction; a read error may be the cause. CDR3 size: 13 residues. Germline loops: CDR1 MNHNS, CDR2 SASEGT. Template material for amplifying TCR beta CDR3 regions consisted of RNA transcripts. Carried out on the TCR CDR3, a first-round RT-PCR used the HTBI primer set. TCRdb reprocessed the multiplex PCR reads with MiXCR, giving one entry per CDR3 protein. The sample records roughly 530,000 distinct CDR3 sequences, 15% to 20% being singletons. Thyroid ultrasound and orbital computed tomography, with clinical symptoms and serum thyroxine and TRAb, informed diagnoses.

The sequence came from a woman aged 18-29 years with Graves' ophthalmopathy. The V and J genes are TRBV6-1 and TRBJ1-2; TRBD1 matches at 7 bases. The specimen sequenced was blood. CDR3 sequence (DNA): TGTACCAGCAGTTTACAGGGGAAGGGTGGCTACACCTTC. Translated, it gives CTSSLQGKGGYTF.